This entry concerns a single TCR beta chain. This sample is part of a study of T cell changes during pregnancy in multiple sclerosis. Some clones are missing from TCRdb's copy, which holds only in-frame ones; the method was immunoSEQ multiplex PCR. The sample includes about 59,000 clones, 93% of them seen just once. The sequence came from a female donor with multiple sclerosis, enrolled in a pregnancy study. Sequencing was performed on CD8+ T cells from peripheral blood mononuclear cells, taken in the third trimester of pregnancy.

The CDR3 sequence is CASSAGTWVGNEQFF. The CDR3 DNA is TGTGCCAGCTCCGCCGGGACATGGGTTGGGAATGAGCAGTTCTTC. The chain uses TRBV27 and TRBJ2-1, with D maybe TRBD1 (6 bases). This CDR3 spans 15 amino acids. Between the trimmed V and J ends, which lost 8 bases and 7 bases, there was a span of 21 bases. Germline CDR1 and CDR2: MNHEY and SMNVEV (reference sequence).